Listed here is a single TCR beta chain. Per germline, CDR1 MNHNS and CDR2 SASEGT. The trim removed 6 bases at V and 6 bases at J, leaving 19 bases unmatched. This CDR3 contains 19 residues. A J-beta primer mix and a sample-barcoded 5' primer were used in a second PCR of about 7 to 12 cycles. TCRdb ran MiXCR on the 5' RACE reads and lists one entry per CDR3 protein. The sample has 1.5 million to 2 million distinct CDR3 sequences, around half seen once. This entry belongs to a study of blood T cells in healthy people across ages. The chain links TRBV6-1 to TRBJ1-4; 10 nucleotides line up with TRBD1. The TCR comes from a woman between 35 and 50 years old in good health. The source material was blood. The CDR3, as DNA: TGTGCCAGCAGCTGGGGAGGAGACAGGGGGCACGTAGAAGATGAAAAACTGTTTTTT. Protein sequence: CASSWGGDRGHVEDEKLFF.